The clone carrying this TCR beta chain was counted many times. Its matching antigen is unknown. Individual cDNA molecules received unique molecular identifiers during library preparation. Each CDR3 protein gets one entry after TCRdb re-called the 5' RACE reads with MiXCR. The repertoire holds 65,000 to 85,000 distinct CDR3 sequences, 9.5% to 13% seen once, with 3.8% in the top ten. The sample comes from a study of early T cells in non-severe SARS-CoV-2 infection. The wider study: With bulk RNA from unsorted whole blood as input, sequencing yielded unpaired chains.

Study results and caveats: Lookups in VDJdb leaned toward anti-spike CD8 responses and missed private and CD4 specificities.

Looked up from germline, CDR1 is SGHTA and CDR2 is FQGTGA. The length of the CDR3 is 18 residues. The V segment lost 1 base and the J segment 0 bases; nucleotides outside the gene matches: 1. The clonotype comes from an adult who was a healthcare worker with PCR-confirmed SARS-CoV-2 infection or an uninfected control (not recorded which). The sequenced sample consisted of whole blood. The chain is built from TRBV7-3 and TRBJ2-6, with 12 bases aligning to TRBD2. The CDR3 sequence: CASSLRGLAGSGANVLTF. The CDR3 nucleotides read TGTGCCAGCAGCTTAAGGGGACTAGCGGGCTCTGGGGCCAACGTCCTGACTTTC.